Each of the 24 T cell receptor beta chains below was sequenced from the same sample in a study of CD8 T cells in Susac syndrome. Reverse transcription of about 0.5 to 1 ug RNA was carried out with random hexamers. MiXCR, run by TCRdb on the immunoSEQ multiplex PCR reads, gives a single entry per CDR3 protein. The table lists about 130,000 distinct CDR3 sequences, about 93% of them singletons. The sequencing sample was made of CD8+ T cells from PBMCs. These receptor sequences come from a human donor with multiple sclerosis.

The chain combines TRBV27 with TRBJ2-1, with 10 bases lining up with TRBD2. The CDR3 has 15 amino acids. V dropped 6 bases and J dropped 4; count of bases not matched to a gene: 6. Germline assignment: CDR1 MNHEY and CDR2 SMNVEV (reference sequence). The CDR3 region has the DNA TGTGCCAGCAGGCGGGGAGCGGGAGGGTACAATGAGCAGTTCTTC. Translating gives CASRRGAGGYNEQFF.

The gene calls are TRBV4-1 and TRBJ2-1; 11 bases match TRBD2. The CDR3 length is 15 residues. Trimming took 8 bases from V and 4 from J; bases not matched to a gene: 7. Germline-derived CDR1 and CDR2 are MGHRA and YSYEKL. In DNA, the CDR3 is TGCGCCAGCGGATTACTAGCGGGAGAATACAATGAGCAGTTCTTC. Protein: CASGLLAGEYNEQFF.

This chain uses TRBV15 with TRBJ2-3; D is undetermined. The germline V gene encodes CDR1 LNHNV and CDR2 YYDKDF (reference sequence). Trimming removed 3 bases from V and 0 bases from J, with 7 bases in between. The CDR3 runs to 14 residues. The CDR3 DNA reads TGTGCCACCAGCAGCTTCGACAGCACAGATACGCAGTATTTT. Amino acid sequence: CATSSFDSTDTQYF.

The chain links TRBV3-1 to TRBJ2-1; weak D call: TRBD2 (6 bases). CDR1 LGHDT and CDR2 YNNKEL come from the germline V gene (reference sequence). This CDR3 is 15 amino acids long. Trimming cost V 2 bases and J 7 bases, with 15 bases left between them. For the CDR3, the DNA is TGTGCCAGCAGCCAAAACCCAGCGGAGGGGAATGAGCAGTTCTTC. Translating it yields CASSQNPAEGNEQFF.

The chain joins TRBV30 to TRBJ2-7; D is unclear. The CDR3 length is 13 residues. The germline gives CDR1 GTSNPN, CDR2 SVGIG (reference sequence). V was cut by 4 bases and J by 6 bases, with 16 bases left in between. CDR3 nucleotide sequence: TGTGCCTGGACGCGCGGATACGTCAGCGAGCAGTACTTC. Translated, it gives CAWTRGYVSEQYF.

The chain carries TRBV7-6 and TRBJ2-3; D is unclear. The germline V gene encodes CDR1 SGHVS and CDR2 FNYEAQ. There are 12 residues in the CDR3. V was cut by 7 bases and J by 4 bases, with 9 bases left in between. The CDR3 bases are TGTGCCAGCACCGACACGGCAGATACGCAGTATTTT. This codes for CASTDTADTQYF.

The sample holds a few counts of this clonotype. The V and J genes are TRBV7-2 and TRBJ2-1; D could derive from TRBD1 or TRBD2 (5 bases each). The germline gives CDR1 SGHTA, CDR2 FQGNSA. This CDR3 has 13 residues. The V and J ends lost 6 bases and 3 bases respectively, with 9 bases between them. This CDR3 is CASSRDDYNEQFF. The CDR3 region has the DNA TGTGCCAGCAGTCGGGACGACTACAATGAGCAGTTCTTC. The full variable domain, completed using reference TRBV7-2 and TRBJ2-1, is GAGVSQSPSNKVTEKGKDVELRCDPISGHTALYWYRQSLGQGLEFLIYFQGNSAPDKSGLPSDRFSAERTGGSVSTLTIQRTQQEDSAVYLCASSRDDYNEQFFGPGTRLTVL.

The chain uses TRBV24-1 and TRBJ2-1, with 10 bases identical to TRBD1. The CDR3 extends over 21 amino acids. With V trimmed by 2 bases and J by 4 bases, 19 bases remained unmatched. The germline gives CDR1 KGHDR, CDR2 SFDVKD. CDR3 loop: CATSDSTGTGVEGELYNEQFF. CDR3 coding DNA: TGTGCCACCAGTGATTCGACCGGGACAGGGGTAGAGGGGGAGTTGTACAATGAGCAGTTCTTC.

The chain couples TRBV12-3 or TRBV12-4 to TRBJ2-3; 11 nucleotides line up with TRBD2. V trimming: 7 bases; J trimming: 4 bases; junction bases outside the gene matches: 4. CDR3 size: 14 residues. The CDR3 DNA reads TGTGCCAGCACCGCACTAGCGGGAGCAGATACGCAGTATTTT. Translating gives CASTALAGADTQYF.

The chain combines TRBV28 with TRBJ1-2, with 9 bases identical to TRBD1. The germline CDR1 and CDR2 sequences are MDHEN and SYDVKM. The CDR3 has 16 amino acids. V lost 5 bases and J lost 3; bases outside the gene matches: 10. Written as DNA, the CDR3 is TGTGCCAGCAGTCGTCCCTCCGGACAGGGGCACTATGGCTACACCTTC. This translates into CASSRPSGQGHYGYTF.

CDR3 residues: CATSDAYNEQFF. Here the CDR3 DNA reads TGTGCCACCAGTGACGCGTACAATGAGCAGTTCTTC. The rearrangement links TRBV24-1 to TRBJ2-1; unclear D gene. The CDR3 sequence is 12 residues long. Germline CDR1 and CDR2: KGHDR and SFDVKD. The ends were cut back, 4 bases at V and 4 bases at J, with 4 bases in the middle.

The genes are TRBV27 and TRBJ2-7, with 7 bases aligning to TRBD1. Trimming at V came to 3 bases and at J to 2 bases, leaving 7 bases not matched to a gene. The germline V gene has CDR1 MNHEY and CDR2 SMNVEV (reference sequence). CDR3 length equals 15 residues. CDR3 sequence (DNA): TGTGCCAGCAGTTTTCTTTTAGACAGGGCCTACGAGCAGTACTTC. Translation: CASSFLLDRAYEQYF.

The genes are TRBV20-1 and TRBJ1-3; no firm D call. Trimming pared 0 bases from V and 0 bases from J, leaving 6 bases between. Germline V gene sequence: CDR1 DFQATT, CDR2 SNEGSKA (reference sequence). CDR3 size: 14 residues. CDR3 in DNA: TGCAGTGCTAGAGAGCACACCTCTGGAAACACCATATATTTT. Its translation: CSAREHTSGNTIYF.

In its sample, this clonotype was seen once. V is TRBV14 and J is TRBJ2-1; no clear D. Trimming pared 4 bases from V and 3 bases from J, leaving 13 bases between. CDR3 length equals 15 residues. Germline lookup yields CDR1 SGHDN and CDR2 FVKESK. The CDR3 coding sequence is TGTGCCAGCAGCCCAGAGCTAGAATTCTACAATGAGCAGTTCTTC. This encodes CASSPELEFYNEQFF. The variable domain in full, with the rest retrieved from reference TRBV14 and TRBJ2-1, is EAGVTQFPSHSVIEKGQTVTLRCDPISGHDNLYWYRRVMGKEIKFLLHFVKESKQDESGMPNNRFLAERTGGTYSTLKVQPAELEDSGVYFCASSPELEFYNEQFFGPGTRLTVL.

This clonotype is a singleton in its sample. The chain's CDR3 is CASSGGGSYEQYF. CDR3 bases: TGTGCCAGCAGCGGAGGGGGCTCCTACGAGCAGTACTTC. The chain joins TRBV7-9 to TRBJ2-7; the D call may be TRBD1 or TRBD2 (6 bases each). The CDR3 is 13 residues long. The germline CDR1 and CDR2 sequences are SEHNR and FQNEAQ (reference sequence). The ends were cut back, 5 bases at V and 0 bases at J, with 8 bases in the middle.

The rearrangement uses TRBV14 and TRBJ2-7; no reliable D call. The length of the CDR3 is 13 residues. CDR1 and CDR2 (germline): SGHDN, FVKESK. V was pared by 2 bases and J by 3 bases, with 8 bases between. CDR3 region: CASSQYEDYEQYF. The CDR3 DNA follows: TGTGCCAGCAGCCAATACGAAGACTACGAGCAGTACTTC.

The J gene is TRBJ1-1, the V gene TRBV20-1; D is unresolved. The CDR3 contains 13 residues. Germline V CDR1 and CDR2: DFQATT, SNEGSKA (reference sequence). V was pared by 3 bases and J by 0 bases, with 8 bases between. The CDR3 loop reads CSASGRMNTEAFF. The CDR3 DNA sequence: TGCAGTGCTAGTGGACGGATGAACACTGAAGCTTTCTTT.

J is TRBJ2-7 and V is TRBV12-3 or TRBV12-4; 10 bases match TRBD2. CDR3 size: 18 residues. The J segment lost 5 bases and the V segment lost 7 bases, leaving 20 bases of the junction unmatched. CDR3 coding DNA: TGTGCCAGCACCGTCACTAGCGGGGCCGGCTACGACGGGGACGAGCAGTACTTC. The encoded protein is CASTVTSGAGYDGDEQYF.

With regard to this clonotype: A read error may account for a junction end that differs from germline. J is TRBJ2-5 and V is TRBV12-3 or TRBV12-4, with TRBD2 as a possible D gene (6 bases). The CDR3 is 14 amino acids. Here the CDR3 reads CAGSLKGRRETQYF. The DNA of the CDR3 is TGTGCCGGCAGTTTAAAGGGGAGGAGAGAGACCCAGTACTTC.

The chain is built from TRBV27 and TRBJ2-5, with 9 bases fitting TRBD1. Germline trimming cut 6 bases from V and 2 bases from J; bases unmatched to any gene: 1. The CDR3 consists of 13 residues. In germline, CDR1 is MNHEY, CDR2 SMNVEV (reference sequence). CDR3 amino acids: CASRDRGQETQYF. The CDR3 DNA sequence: TGTGCCAGCAGAGACAGGGGGCAAGAGACCCAGTACTTC.

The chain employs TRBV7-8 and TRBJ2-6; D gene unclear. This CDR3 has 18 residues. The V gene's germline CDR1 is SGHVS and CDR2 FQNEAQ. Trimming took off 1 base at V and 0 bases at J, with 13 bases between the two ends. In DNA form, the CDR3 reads TGTGCCAGCAGCTTAGAGGCCAGCACAAGCTCTGGGGCCAACGTCCTGACTTTC. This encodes CASSLEASTSSGANVLTF.

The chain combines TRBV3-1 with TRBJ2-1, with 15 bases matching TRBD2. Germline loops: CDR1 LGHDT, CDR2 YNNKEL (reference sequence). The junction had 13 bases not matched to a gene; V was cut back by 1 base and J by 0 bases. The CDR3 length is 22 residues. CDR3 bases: TGTGCCAGCAGCCAAGTCACTAACCCGGGACTAGCGGGAGGAAGCTCCTACAATGAGCAGTTCTTC. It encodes CASSQVTNPGLAGGSSYNEQFF.

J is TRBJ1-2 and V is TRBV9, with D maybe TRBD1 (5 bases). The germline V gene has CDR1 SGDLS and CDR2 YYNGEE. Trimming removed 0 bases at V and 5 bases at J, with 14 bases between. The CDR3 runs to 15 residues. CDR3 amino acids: CASSVEAGMEYGYTF. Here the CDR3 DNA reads TGTGCCAGCAGCGTAGAGGCAGGGATGGAATATGGCTACACCTTC.

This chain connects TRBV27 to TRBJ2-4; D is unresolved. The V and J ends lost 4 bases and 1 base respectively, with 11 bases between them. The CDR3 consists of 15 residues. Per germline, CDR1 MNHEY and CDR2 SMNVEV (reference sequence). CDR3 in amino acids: CASSSLQRAKNIQYF. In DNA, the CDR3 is TGTGCCAGCAGTTCTTTACAGAGGGCCAAAAACATTCAGTACTTC.